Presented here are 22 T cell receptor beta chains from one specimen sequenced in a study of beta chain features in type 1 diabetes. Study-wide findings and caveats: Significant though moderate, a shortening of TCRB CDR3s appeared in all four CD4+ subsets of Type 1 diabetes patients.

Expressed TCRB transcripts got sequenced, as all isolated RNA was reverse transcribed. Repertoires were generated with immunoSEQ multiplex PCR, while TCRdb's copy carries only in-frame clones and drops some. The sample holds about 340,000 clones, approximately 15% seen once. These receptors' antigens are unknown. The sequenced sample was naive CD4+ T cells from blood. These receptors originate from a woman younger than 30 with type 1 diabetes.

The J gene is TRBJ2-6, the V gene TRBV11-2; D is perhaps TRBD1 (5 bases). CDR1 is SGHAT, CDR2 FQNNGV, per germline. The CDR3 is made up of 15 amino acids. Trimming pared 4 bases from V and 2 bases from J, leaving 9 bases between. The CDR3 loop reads CASSSRVPGANVLTF. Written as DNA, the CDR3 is TGTGCCAGCAGCTCCAGGGTGCCTGGGGCCAACGTCCTGACTTTC. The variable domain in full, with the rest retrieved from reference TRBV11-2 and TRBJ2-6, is EAGVAQSPRYKIIEKRQSVAFWCNPISGHATLYWYQQILGQGPKLLIQFQNNGVVDDSQLPKDRFSAERLKGVDSTLKIQPAKLEDSAVYLCASSSRVPGANVLTFGAGSRLTVL.

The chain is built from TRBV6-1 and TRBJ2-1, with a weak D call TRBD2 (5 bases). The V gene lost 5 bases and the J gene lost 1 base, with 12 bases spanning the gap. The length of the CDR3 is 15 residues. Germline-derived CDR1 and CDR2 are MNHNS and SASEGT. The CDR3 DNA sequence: TGTGCCAGCAGTTTTTCGAGCGGATCCTACAATGAGCAGTTCTTC. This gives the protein CASSFSSGSYNEQFF.

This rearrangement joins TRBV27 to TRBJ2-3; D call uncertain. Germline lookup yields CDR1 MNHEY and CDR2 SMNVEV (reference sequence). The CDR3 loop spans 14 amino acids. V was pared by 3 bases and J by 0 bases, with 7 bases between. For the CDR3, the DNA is TGTGCCAGCAGTTTGAGTCTAAGCACAGATACGCAGTATTTT. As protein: CASSLSLSTDTQYF.

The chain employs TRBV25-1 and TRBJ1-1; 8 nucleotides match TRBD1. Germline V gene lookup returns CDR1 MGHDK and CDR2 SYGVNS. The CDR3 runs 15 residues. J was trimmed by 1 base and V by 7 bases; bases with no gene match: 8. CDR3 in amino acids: CASISLDRGNTEAFF. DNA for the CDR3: TGTGCCAGCATTTCATTAGACAGGGGGAACACTGAAGCTTTCTTT. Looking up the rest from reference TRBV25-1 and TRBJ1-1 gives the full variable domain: EADIYQTPRYLVIGTGKKITLECSQTMGHDKMYWYQQDPGMELHLIHYSYGVNSTEKGDLSSESTVSRIRTEHFPLTLESARPSHTSQYLCASISLDRGNTEAFFGQGTRLTVV.

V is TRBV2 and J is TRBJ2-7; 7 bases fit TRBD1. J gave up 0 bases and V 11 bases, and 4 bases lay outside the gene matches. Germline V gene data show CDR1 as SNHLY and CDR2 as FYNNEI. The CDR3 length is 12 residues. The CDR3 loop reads CAGGQLSYEQYF. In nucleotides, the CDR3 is TGTGCCGGGGGACAGCTCTCCTACGAGCAGTACTTC.

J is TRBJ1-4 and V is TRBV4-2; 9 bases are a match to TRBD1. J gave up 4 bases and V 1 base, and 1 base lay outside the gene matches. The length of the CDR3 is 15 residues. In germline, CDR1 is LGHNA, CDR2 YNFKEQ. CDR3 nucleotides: TGTGCCAGCAGCCAAGGACAGGGGGATAATGAAAAACTGTTTTTT. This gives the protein CASSQGQGDNEKLFF.

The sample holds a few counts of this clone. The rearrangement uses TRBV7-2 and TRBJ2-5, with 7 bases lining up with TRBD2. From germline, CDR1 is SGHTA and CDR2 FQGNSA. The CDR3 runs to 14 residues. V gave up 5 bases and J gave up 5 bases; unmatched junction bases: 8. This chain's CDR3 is CASSPAGLSETQYF. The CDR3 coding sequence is TGTGCCAGCAGCCCAGCGGGACTCTCGGAGACCCAGTACTTC. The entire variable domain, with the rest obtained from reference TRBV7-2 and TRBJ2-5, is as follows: GAGVSQSPSNKVTEKGKDVELRCDPISGHTALYWYRQSLGQGLEFLIYFQGNSAPDKSGLPSDRFSAERTGGSVSTLTIQRTQQEDSAVYLCASSPAGLSETQYFGPGTRLLVL.

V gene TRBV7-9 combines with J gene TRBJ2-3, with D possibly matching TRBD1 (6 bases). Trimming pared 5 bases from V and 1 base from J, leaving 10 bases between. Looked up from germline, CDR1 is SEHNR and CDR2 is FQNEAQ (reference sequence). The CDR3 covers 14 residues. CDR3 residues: CASSARTGTDTQYF. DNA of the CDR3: TGTGCCAGCAGCGCTAGGACAGGCACAGATACGCAGTATTTT.

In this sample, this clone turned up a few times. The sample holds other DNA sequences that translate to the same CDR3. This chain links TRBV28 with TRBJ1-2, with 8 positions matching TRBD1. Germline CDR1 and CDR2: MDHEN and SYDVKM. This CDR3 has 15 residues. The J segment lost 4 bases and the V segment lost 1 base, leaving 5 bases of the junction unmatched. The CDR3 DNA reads TGTGCCAGCAGTTTATCGGGGCAGGGGGCCTATGGCTACACCTTC. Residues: CASSLSGQGAYGYTF.

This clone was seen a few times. This CDR3 reads CASSLGTGPNFYGYTF. The CDR3 DNA follows: TGTGCCAGCAGTTTGGGCACAGGGCCGAATTTCTATGGCTACACCTTC. This sequence joins TRBV7-3 and TRBJ1-2, with D perhaps TRBD1 (6 bases). Germline V gene data show CDR1 as SGHTA and CDR2 as FQGTGA. Trimming stripped 6 bases from V and 4 bases from J, with 21 bases between. CDR3 length: 16 amino acids.

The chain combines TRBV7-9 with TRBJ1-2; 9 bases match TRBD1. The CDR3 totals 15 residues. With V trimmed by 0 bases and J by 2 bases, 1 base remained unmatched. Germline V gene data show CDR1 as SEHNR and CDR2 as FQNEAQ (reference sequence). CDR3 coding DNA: TGTGCCAGCAGCTTAGCAGGACAGGGGAACTATGGCTACACCTTC. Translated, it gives CASSLAGQGNYGYTF.

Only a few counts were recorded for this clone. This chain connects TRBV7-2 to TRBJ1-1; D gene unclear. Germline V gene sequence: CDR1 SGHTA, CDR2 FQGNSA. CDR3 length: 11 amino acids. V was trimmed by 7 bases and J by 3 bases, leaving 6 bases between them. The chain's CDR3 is CASIYHTEAFF. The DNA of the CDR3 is TGTGCCAGCATCTACCACACTGAAGCTTTCTTT.

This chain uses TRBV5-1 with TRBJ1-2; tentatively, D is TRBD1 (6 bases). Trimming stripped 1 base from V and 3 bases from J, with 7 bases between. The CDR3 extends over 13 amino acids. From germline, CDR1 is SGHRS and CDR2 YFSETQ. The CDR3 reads CASSLYRDYGYTF. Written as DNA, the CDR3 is TGCGCCAGCAGCTTGTACAGGGACTATGGCTACACCTTC.

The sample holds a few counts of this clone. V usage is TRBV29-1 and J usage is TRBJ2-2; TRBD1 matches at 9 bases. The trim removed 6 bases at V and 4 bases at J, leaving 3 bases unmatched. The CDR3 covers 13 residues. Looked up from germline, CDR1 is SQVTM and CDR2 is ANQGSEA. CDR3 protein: CSVGTGITGELFF. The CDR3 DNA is TGCAGCGTCGGGACAGGGATCACCGGGGAGCTGTTTTTT.

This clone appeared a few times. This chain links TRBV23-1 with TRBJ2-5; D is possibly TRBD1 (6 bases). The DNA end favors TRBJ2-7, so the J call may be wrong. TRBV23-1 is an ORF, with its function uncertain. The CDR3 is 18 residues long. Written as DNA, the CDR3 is TGCGCCAGCACCACATTACAGGGCCCTACCAACGTCACCTACGAGCAGTACTTC. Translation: CASTTLQGPTNVTYEQYF.

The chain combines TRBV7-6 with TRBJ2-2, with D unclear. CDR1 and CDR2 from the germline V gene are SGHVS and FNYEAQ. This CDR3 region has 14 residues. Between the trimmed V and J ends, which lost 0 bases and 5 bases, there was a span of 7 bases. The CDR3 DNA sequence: TGTGCCAGCAGCTTAGCATGGCAGACCGGGGAGCTGTTTTTT. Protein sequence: CASSLAWQTGELFF. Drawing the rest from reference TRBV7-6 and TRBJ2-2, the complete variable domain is GAGVSQSPRYKVTKRGQDVALRCDPISGHVSLYWYRQALGQGPEFLTYFNYEAQQDKSGLPNDRFSAERPEGSISTLTIQRTEQRDSAMYRCASSLAWQTGELFFGEGSRLTVL.

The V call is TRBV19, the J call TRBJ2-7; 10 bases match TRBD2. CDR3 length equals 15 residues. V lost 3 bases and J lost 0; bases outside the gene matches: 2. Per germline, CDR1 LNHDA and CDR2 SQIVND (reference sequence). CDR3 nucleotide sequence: TGTGCCAGTAGTATTCTAGCGGGAGTCTCCTACGAGCAGTACTTC. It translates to CASSILAGVSYEQYF. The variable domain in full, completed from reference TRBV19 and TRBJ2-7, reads DGGITQSPKYLFRKEGQNVTLSCEQNLNHDAMYWYRQDPGQGLRLIYYSQIVNDFQKGDIAEGYSVSREKKESFPLTVTSAQKNPTAFYLCASSILAGVSYEQYFGPGTRLTVT.

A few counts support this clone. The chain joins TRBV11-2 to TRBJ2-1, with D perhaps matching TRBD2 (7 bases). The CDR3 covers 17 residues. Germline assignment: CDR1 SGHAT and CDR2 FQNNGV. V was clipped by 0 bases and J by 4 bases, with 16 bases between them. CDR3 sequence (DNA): TGTGCCAGCAGCTTAGATCAGGGGACTATCCCTTACAATGAGCAGTTCTTC. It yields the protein CASSLDQGTIPYNEQFF.

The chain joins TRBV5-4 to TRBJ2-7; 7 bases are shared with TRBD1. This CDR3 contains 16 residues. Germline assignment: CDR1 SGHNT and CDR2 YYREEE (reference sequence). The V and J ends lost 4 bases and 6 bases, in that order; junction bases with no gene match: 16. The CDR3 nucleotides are TGTGCCAGCAGCCGAGACAGGGCAGGGCTATCGGGCGAGCAGTACTTC. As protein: CASSRDRAGLSGEQYF. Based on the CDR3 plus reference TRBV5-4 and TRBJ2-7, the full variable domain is ETGVTQSPTHLIKTRGQQVTLRCSSQSGHNTVSWYQQALGQGPQFIFQYYREEENGRGNFPPRFSGLQFPNYSSELNVNALELDDSALYLCASSRDRAGLSGEQYFGPGTRLTVT.

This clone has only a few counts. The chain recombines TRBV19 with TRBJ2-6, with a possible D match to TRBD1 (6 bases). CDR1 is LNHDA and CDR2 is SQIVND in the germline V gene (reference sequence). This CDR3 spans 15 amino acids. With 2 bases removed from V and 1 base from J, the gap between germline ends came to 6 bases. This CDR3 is CASSITGSGANVLTF. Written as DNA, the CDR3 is TGTGCCAGTAGTATAACAGGGTCTGGGGCCAACGTCCTGACTTTC.

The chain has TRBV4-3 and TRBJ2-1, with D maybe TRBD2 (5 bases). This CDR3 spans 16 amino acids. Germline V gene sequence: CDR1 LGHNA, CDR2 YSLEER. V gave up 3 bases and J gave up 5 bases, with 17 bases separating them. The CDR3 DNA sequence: TGCGCCAGCAGCCAGTCTACAGCGGCCGTAGACAATGAGCAGTTCTTC. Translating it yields CASSQSTAAVDNEQFF.

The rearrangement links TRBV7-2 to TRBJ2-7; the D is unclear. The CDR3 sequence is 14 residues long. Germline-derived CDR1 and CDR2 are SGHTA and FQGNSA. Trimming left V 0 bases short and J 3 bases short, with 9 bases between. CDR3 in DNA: TGTGCCAGCAGCTTAGCCGCGGAGCTCTACGAGCAGTACTTC. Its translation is CASSLAAELYEQYF.